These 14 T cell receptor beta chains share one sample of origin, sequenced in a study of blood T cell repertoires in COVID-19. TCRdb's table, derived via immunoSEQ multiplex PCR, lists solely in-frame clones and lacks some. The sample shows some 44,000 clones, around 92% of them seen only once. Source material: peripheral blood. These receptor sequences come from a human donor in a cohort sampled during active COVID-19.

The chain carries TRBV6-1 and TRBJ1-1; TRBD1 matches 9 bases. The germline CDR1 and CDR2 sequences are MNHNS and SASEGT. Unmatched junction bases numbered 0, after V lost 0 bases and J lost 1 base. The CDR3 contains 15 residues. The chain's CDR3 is CASSEAGQGNTEAFF. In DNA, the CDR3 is TGTGCCAGCAGTGAAGCGGGACAGGGGAACACTGAAGCTTTCTTT.

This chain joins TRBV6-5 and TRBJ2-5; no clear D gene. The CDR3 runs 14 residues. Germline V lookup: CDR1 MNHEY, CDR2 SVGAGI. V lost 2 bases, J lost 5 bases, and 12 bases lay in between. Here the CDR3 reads CASSYARVTETQYF. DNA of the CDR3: TGTGCCAGCAGTTACGCCCGGGTAACCGAGACCCAGTACTTC.

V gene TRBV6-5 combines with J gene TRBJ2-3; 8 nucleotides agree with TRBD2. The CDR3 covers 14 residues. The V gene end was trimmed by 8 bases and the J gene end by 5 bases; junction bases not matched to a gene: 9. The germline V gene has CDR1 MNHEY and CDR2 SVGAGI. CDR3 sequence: CASVQRAGVDTQYF. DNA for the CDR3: TGTGCCAGCGTTCAACGAGCGGGGGTAGATACGCAGTATTTT.

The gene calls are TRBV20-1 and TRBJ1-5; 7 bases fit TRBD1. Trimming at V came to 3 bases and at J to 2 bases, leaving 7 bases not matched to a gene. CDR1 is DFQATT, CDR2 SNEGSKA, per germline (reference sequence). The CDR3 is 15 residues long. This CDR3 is CSASAGGYGNQPQHF. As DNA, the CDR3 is TGCAGTGCTAGTGCAGGGGGTTATGGCAATCAGCCCCAGCATTTT.

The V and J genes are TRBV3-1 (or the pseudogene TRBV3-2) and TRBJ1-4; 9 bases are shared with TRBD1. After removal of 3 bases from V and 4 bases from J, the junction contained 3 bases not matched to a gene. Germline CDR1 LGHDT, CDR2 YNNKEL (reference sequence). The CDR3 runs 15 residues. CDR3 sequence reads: CASSQLGQGNEKLFF. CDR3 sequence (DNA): TGTGCCAGCAGCCAGCTGGGACAGGGTAATGAAAAACTGTTTTTT.

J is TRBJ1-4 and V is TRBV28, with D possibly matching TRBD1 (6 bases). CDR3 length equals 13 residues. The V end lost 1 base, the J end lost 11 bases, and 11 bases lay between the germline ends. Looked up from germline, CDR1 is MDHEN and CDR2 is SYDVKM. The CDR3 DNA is TGTGCCAGCAGTTTATCGGTTAGGGGGAAACTGTTTTTT. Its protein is CASSLSVRGKLFF.

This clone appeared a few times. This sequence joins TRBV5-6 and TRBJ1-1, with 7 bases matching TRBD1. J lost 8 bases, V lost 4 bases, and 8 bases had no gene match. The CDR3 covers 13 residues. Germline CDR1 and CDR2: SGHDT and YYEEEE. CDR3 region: CASSARQGREAFF. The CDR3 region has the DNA TGTGCCAGCAGCGCCAGACAGGGTAGGGAAGCTTTCTTT.

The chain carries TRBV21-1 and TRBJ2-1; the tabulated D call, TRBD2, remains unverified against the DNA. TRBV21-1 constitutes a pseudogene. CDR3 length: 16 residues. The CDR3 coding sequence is TGTGCCAGCCCCCCCGCCCTAGCGGCCTCCTACAATGAGCAGTTCTTC. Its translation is CASPPALAASYNEQFF.

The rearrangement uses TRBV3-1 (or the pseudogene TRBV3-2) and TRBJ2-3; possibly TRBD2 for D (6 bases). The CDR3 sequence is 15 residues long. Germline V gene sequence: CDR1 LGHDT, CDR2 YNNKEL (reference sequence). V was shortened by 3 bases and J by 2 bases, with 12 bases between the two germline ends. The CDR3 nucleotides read TGTGCCAGCAGCCAGGGGACTCTTCCCACAGATACGCAGTATTTT. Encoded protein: CASSQGTLPTDTQYF.

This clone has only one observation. For the CDR3, the DNA is TGTGCCAGCAGCGGTCGGACAGGGGGACGTGAGCAGTTCTTC. Protein product: CASSGRTGGREQFF. The J gene is TRBJ2-1, the V gene TRBV7-3; 10 positions agree with TRBD1. Germline loops: CDR1 SGHTA, CDR2 FQGTGA. This CDR3 contains 14 residues. V gave up 5 bases and J gave up 9 bases; unmatched junction bases: 7.

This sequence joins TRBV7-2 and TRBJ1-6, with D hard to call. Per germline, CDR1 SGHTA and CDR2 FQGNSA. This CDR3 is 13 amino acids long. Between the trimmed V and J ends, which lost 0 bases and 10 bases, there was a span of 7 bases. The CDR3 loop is CASSLASESPLHF. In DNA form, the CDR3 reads TGTGCCAGCAGCTTAGCGAGTGAATCACCCCTCCACTTT.

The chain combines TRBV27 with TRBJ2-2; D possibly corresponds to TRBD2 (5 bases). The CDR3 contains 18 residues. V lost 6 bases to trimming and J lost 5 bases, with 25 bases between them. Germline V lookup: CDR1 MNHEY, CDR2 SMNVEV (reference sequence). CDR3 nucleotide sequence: TGTGCCAGCAGCCATGGGAAGGGAGAGGTTAGAGGGACCGGGGAGCTGTTTTTT. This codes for CASSHGKGEVRGTGELFF.

This CDR3 reads CASSTPDRRRAFF. In nucleotides, the CDR3 is TGTGCCAGTAGTACCCCGGACAGGAGAAGGGCTTTCTTT. The rearrangement uses TRBV19 and TRBJ1-1, with 7 bases identical to TRBD1. The ends lost 4 bases at V and 11 bases at J; junction bases unmatched: 10. CDR3 size: 13 residues. Per the germline V gene, CDR1 is LNHDA and CDR2 is SQIVND (reference sequence).

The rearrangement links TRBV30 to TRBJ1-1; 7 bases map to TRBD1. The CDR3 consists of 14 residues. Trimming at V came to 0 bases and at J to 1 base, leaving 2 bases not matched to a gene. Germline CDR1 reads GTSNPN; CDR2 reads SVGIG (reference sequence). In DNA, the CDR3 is TGTGCCTGGAGTGTAGGGACAGCGAACACTGAAGCTTTCTTT. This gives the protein CAWSVGTANTEAFF. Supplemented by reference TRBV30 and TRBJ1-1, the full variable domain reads SQTIHQWPATLVQPVGSPLSLECTVEGTSNPNLYWYRQAAGRGLQLLFYSVGIGQISSEVPQNLSASRPQDRQFILSSKKLLLSDSGFYLCAWSVGTANTEAFFGQGTRLTVV.